This T cell receptor (beta chain) emerged from a study of shared clonotypes between healthy human individuals. V lost 3 bases, J lost 0 bases, and 12 bases lay in between. CDR3 length: 16 amino acids. Germline CDR1 SNHLY, CDR2 FYNNEI. Assay: immunoSEQ multiplex PCR; the TCRdb copy retains only in-frame clones and omits some. The sample carries some 360,000 clones, 73% recorded once. This chain uses TRBV2 with TRBJ1-3, with a possible D match to TRBD1 (5 bases). The receptor was derived from a young man in good health. The material sequenced was memory CD4+ T cells sorted from blood. Subset described: CD45RA-negative fraction. As DNA, the CDR3 is TGTGCCAGCAGTGAGAATTGGGGGTTCTCTGGAAACACCATATATTTT. Translated, it gives CASSENWGFSGNTIYF. The variable domain in full, with the rest retrieved from reference TRBV2 and TRBJ1-3, is EPEVTQTPSHQVTQMGQEVILRCVPISNHLYFYWYRQILGQKVEFLVSFYNNEISEKSEIFDDQFSVERPDGSNFTLKIRSTKLEDSAMYFCASSENWGFSGNTIYFGEGSWLTVV.